This is a list of T cell receptor beta chains from one sample in a study of blood T cell repertoires in COVID-19. Here immunoSEQ multiplex PCR was the method, and the copy in TCRdb shows in-frame clones only, minus some. The sample lists roughly 150,000 clones; approximately 80% were seen once. Specimen: peripheral blood. These receptors all come from a woman older than 75 with active or convalescent COVID-19. CDR3s leave out the opening cysteine and the closing phenylalanine or tryptophan.

j_call v_call cdr3_aa
TRBJ2-5 TRBV7-9 ASSLTSGGEETQY
TRBJ2-6 TRBV30 AWSKSLTGAGANVLT
TRBJ1-4 TRBV2 APGGAATNEKLF
TRBJ1-1 TRBV5-1 ASSREGQGEIAF
TRBJ1-4 TRBV13 ASSTRTGGATNEKLF
TRBJ2-7 TRBV18 ASSPGQGPYEQY
TRBJ1-4 TRBV2 ASREDRGTTNEKLF
TRBJ1-5 TRBV10-3 AISPGTDQPQH
TRBJ1-5 TRBV19 ASSTIEGVQPQH
TRBJ2-3 TRBV6-6 ASSYGDRGTDTQY
TRBJ2-1 TRBV19 ASSLRTGNNEQF
TRBJ2-7 TRBV12-3/TRBV12-4 ASSSYYEQY
TRBJ1-2 TRBV27 ASSLGGQGNGYT
TRBJ2-1 TRBV15 ATSPRQGTPVSYNEQF
TRBJ2-5 TRBV30 AWSLVAGTQY
TRBJ2-6 TRBV7-3 ASSLNSGTGANVLT
TRBJ2-1 TRBV19 ASSHRQYNEQF
TRBJ1-2 TRBV19 ASAMLSGGGADYGYT
TRBJ2-3 TRBV7-2 ASSFTSKDTQY
TRBJ1-2 TRBV5-8 ASSLDLGQGGT
TRBJ1-4 TRBV29-1 SAWTAEKLF
TRBJ1-1 TRBV5-8 ASSGWTGVLNTEAF
TRBJ1-4 TRBV5-8 ASSFIQGGEKLF
TRBJ1-5 TRBV7-9 ASSPGDRGGNQPQH
TRBJ1-2 TRBV13 ASSTGTDYGYT
TRBJ1-2 TRBV7-9 ASSLGDTLNYGYT
TRBJ1-1 TRBV13 ASSLGRSRDRGRRYMTEAF
TRBJ1-5 TRBV6-6 ASTRSGASRSNQPQH
TRBJ1-6 TRBV14 ASSQEHTYSPLH
TRBJ2-1 TRBV19 ASSIGASFSYNEQF
TRBJ2-1 TRBV3-1/TRBV3-2 ASSQALAKNEQF
TRBJ2-6 TRBV7-2 ASSSYSGANVLT
TRBJ2-3 TRBV5-1 ASSFSGSDTQY
TRBJ1-2 TRBV10-3 AINGQAYGYT
TRBJ2-2 TRBV18 ASSLPGSGELF
TRBJ2-3 TRBV4-1 ASSPPDRVDTQY
TRBJ1-1 TRBV19 ASRLRGDNTEAF
TRBJ2-3 TRBV2 ASWLEEVTGGVDTQY
TRBJ1-2 TRBV2 ASSGGQLNYGYT
TRBJ1-1 TRBV7-2 ASSRLGLGGTEAF
TRBJ2-7 TRBV7-2 ASSLAGQVLHEQY
TRBJ2-1 TRBV4-3 ASSQAIDGGAYNEQF
TRBJ1-1 TRBV29-1 SVAAAQMNTEAF
TRBJ1-2 TRBV10-3 AKTVTYGYT
TRBJ1-1 TRBV7-6 ASSLGQFTEAF
TRBJ1-1 TRBV7-2 ASSPGTANTEAF
TRBJ1-4 TRBV5-1 ASSDTGTANEKLF
TRBJ1-5 TRBV10-1 ASSDGGRLNQPQH
TRBJ2-7 TRBV7-9 ASSPGGRPYEQY
TRBJ1-1 TRBV10-1 ASIASITGAEAF
TRBJ2-2 TRBV6-5 ASSYQITGELF